The 27 T cell receptor beta chains below all came from one sample that was sequenced in a study of T cell responses to AZD1222 COVID-19 vaccine. Using immunoSEQ multiplex PCR, the repertoire was profiled, and TCRdb retains in-frame clones only, with some absent. In the table there are about 210,000 clones, 85% to 95% of which are singletons. Sequencing was performed on peripheral blood, taken on day 0 of AZD1222 vaccination. The source of these receptors is an adult in good health.

The chain has TRBV7-3 and TRBJ1-2; D is undetermined. The length of the CDR3 is 13 residues. Trimming cost V 2 bases and J 6 bases, with 10 bases left between them. Germline V gene data show CDR1 as SGHTA and CDR2 as FQGTGA. CDR3 residues: CASSLDGLNGYTF. The CDR3 DNA reads TGTGCCAGCAGCTTAGACGGGTTAAATGGCTACACCTTC. Full variable domain (missing parts from reference TRBV7-3 and TRBJ1-2): GAGVSQTPSNKVTEKGKYVELRCDPISGHTALYWYRQSLGQGPEFLIYFQGTGAADDSGLPNDRFFAVRPEGSVSTLKIQRTERGDSAVYLCASSLDGLNGYTFGSGTRLTVV.

This clone came up once. This CDR3 is also generated by other DNA sequences in the sample. The chain has TRBV18 and TRBJ1-5; TRBD1 is a possible D gene (5 bases). Germline V gene data show CDR1 as KGHSH and CDR2 as LQKENI. With 6 bases removed from V and 2 bases from J, the gap between germline ends came to 11 bases. The CDR3 sequence is 14 residues long. As DNA, the CDR3 is TGTGCCAGCTCGCTCGGGGGAGGCAATCAGCCCCAGCATTTT. Its translation is CASSLGGGNQPQHF. Combining the CDR3 with reference TRBV18 and TRBJ1-5 gives the whole variable domain NAGVMQNPRHLVRRRGQEARLRCSPMKGHSHVYWYRQLPEEGLKFMVYLQKENIIDESGMPKERFSAEFPKEGPSILRIQQVVRGDSAAYFCASSLGGGNQPQHFGDGTRLSIL.

The chain links TRBV13 to TRBJ2-1, with D uncertain. This CDR3 has 16 residues. Germline V gene lookup returns CDR1 PRHDT and CDR2 FYEKMQ (reference sequence). Trimming left V 5 bases short and J 3 bases short, with 17 bases between. The CDR3 nucleotides are TGTGCCAGCAGCCTGTTTGGAGACAACATCTACAATGAGCAGTTCTTC. Translating it yields CASSLFGDNIYNEQFF.

The V and J genes are TRBV5-1 and TRBJ1-1; D ambiguous. Trimming took 2 bases from V and 8 from J, leaving 19 bases between them. Germline V CDR1 and CDR2: SGHRS, YFSETQ. The CDR3 is 15 residues long. The CDR3 DNA reads as TGCGCCAGCAGCTTCGCCGGATCAGAGGAAGGGGAAGCTTTCTTT. This encodes CASSFAGSEEGEAFF.

For this clone: One end of the junction varies from germline; a read error may be responsible. V gene TRBV7-2 combines with J gene TRBJ1-2; no firm D call. The germline V gene has CDR1 SGHTA and CDR2 FQGNSA. The length of the CDR3 is 13 residues. The CDR3 reads CASSFRLDYGYTF. The CDR3, as DNA: TGTGCCAGCAGCTTCCGACTCGACTACGGCTACACCTTC.

This clone was counted between two and nine times. As DNA, the CDR3 is TGCGCCAGCAGCCAGATATCCGGGACAGGGGGGGATACGCAGTATTTT. Residues: CASSQISGTGGDTQYF. The chain couples TRBV4-3 to TRBJ2-3; 11 nucleotides line up with TRBD1. J was trimmed by 6 bases and V by 3 bases; bases with no gene match: 8. CDR3 length: 16 amino acids. Germline values: CDR1 LGHNA, CDR2 YSLEER.

This clone was detected a few times. The chain joins TRBV27 to TRBJ1-5; TRBD1 agrees at 7 bases. Germline assignment: CDR1 MNHEY and CDR2 SMNVEV (reference sequence). The V segment lost 5 bases and the J segment 2 bases; nucleotides outside the gene matches: 3. The CDR3 totals 14 residues. Written as DNA, the CDR3 is TGTGCCAGCAGTACTCAGGGGGGCAATCAGCCCCAGCATTTT. It is translated as CASSTQGGNQPQHF.

The chain couples TRBV7-2 to TRBJ1-3; a weak D match, TRBD1 (5 bases). V lost 5 bases and J lost 0, with 11 bases in between. The CDR3 consists of 15 residues. CDR1 and CDR2 (germline): SGHTA, FQGNSA. CDR3 region: CASSQRDGSGNTIYF. CDR3 DNA: TGTGCCAGCAGCCAAAGGGACGGCTCTGGAAACACCATATATTTT.

The rearrangement links TRBV7-2 to TRBJ2-5; TRBD2 agrees at 7 bases. Trimming took 3 bases from V and 5 from J; bases not matched to a gene: 6. This CDR3 is 14 amino acids long. From germline, CDR1 is SGHTA and CDR2 FQGNSA. In nucleotides, the CDR3 is TGTGCCAGCAGCTTTGGCCGGGGGGAGGAGACCCAGTACTTC. It translates to CASSFGRGEETQYF.

The rearrangement links TRBV7-9 to TRBJ2-1, with 12 bases lining up with TRBD1. The CDR3 totals 18 residues. Germline lookup yields CDR1 SEHNR and CDR2 FQNEAQ (reference sequence). V gave up 5 bases and J gave up 7 bases; unmatched junction bases: 15. The CDR3 is CASSPFQGTGGASNEQFF. The CDR3 nucleotides are TGTGCCAGCAGCCCCTTCCAGGGGACAGGGGGCGCGAGTAATGAGCAGTTCTTC. The variable domain in full, completed from reference TRBV7-9 and TRBJ2-1, reads DTGVSQNPRHKITKRGQNVTFRCDPISEHNRLYWYRQTLGQGPEFLTYFQNEAQLEKSRLLSDRFSAERPKGSFSTLEIQRTEQGDSAMYLCASSPFQGTGGASNEQFFGPGTRLTVL.

V gene TRBV19 combines with J gene TRBJ1-1, with 8 bases aligning to TRBD1. Germline CDR1 is LNHDA and CDR2 is SQIVND (reference sequence). The CDR3 contains 13 residues. V shed 11 bases, J shed 4 bases, and the junction held 9 bases outside the gene matches. The CDR3, as DNA: TGTGCCGCCTCAGGACAGGGCGGCACTGAAGCTTTCTTT. Translating it yields CAASGQGGTEAFF.

This chain links TRBV6-5 with TRBJ2-7; 7 nucleotides line up with TRBD1. After removal of 0 bases from V and 2 bases from J, the junction contained 7 bases not matched to a gene. Germline V gives CDR1 MNHEY, CDR2 SVGAGI. This CDR3 is built from 16 residues. The CDR3: CASSYSEKGTAYEQYF. The CDR3 DNA reads as TGTGCCAGCAGTTACTCGGAGAAGGGGACAGCCTACGAGCAGTACTTC.

The chain recombines TRBV5-1 with TRBJ1-2, with TRBD1 as a possible D gene (6 bases). CDR1 is SGHRS, CDR2 YFSETQ, per germline. CDR3 length equals 14 residues. The germline V and J ends were trimmed by 5 bases and 6 bases, with 17 bases remaining between them. The chain's CDR3 is CASSVSTDSNGYTF. CDR3 nucleotides: TGCGCCAGCAGTGTCTCGACGGACAGTAATGGCTACACCTTC. The variable domain in full, with the rest retrieved from reference TRBV5-1 and TRBJ1-2, is KAGVTQTPRYLIKTRGQQVTLSCSPISGHRSVSWYQQTPGQGLQFLFEYFSETQRNKGNFPGRFSGRQFSNSRSEMNVSTLELGDSALYLCASSVSTDSNGYTFGSGTRLTVV.

The genes are TRBV20-1 and TRBJ2-1; D tentatively fits TRBD1 or TRBD2 (5 bases each). The V end lost 3 bases, the J end lost 9 bases, and 18 bases lay between the germline ends. Germline CDR1 and CDR2: DFQATT and SNEGSKA (reference sequence). CDR3 length: 14 amino acids. The CDR3 is CSASFSGRDREQFF. In DNA form, the CDR3 reads TGCAGTGCTAGTTTCAGCGGCAGGGATCGTGAGCAGTTCTTC.

The J gene is TRBJ1-1, the V gene TRBV18; the match to TRBD1 covers 7 bases. Germline loops: CDR1 KGHSH, CDR2 LQKENI. CDR3 length: 18 amino acids. V was clipped by 2 bases and J by 0 bases; unmatched bases: 12. CDR3 bases: TGTGCCAGCTCACCAGGGATTGTGACAGGGTATATGAACACTGAAGCTTTCTTT. Translated, it gives CASSPGIVTGYMNTEAFF.

The rearrangement joins TRBV6-2 or TRBV6-3 to TRBJ2-3; 12 bases line up with TRBD2. This CDR3 is built from 18 residues. With 4 bases clipped from V and 2 bases from J, the junction kept 10 bases outside the gene matches. Germline-derived CDR1 and CDR2 are MNHEY and SVGEGT. The CDR3 protein is CASSSLAGGSLFTDTQYF. The CDR3 DNA sequence: TGTGCCAGCAGTTCCCTAGCGGGGGGGAGTTTGTTCACAGATACGCAGTATTTT.

The chain carries TRBV28 and TRBJ1-5; 7 bases agree with TRBD1. In germline, CDR1 is MDHEN, CDR2 SYDVKM. The CDR3 is made up of 18 amino acids. Trimming took 6 bases from V and 1 from J; bases not matched to a gene: 15. The CDR3 DNA is TGTGCCAGCAGCCCTCTAACCACAGGGGTTGCCAGCAATCAGCCCCAGCATTTT. Amino acids: CASSPLTTGVASNQPQHF.

J is TRBJ2-7 and V is TRBV12-3 or TRBV12-4; D is undetermined. This CDR3 has 12 amino acids. The ends were cut back, 3 bases at V and 6 bases at J, with 9 bases in the middle. The CDR3 region is CASSFGPIEQYF. In nucleotides, the CDR3 is TGTGCCAGCAGTTTCGGACCGATCGAGCAGTACTTC.

This clone was counted a few times. V usage is TRBV10-2 and J usage is TRBJ2-2, with a possible D match to TRBD2 (5 bases). V lost 7 bases and J lost 0, with 12 bases in between. The CDR3 runs to 15 residues. Looked up from germline, CDR1 is WSHSY and CDR2 is SAAADI. This CDR3 reads CASKGRGANTGELFF. CDR3 coding DNA: TGCGCCAGCAAGGGTCGGGGAGCGAACACCGGGGAGCTGTTTTTT.

The rearrangement uses TRBV11-2 and TRBJ2-1; D is ambiguous. V was clipped by 2 bases and J by 8 bases, with 10 bases between them. The CDR3 runs to 13 residues. CDR1 is SGHAT and CDR2 is FQNNGV in the germline V gene. In DNA form, the CDR3 reads TGTGCCAGCAGCTTACTTACCGCGCATGAGCAGTTCTTC. This codes for CASSLLTAHEQFF.

The rearrangement joins TRBV6-2 or TRBV6-3 to TRBJ1-5; tentatively, D is TRBD1 (5 bases). The CDR3 has 15 amino acids. Trimming stripped 5 bases from V and 2 bases from J, with 13 bases between. Germline V gene sequence: CDR1 MNHEY, CDR2 SVGEGT. The CDR3 reads CASSNGGKGNQPQHF. The CDR3 DNA follows: TGTGCCAGCAGTAACGGGGGGAAGGGCAATCAGCCCCAGCATTTT.

J is TRBJ1-2 and V is TRBV5-6; D is uncertain. Trimming shortened V by 3 bases and J by 4 bases, and 19 bases separated the two germline ends. This CDR3 contains 16 residues. Looked up from germline, CDR1 is SGHDT and CDR2 is YYEEEE. The CDR3 nucleotides are TGTGCCAGCAGCTCCGTCCTTTGGCGCTCGGGCTATGGCTACACCTTC. It yields the protein CASSSVLWRSGYGYTF.

CDR3 protein: CASSYFRGTGLNTEAFF. The CDR3 DNA sequence: TGTGCCAGCAGTTACTTTCGCGGGACAGGGTTGAACACTGAAGCTTTCTTT. The chain has TRBV6-2 or TRBV6-3 and TRBJ1-1; 9 nucleotides agree with TRBD1. After removal of 1 base from V and 0 bases from J, the junction contained 6 bases not matched to a gene. CDR1 MNHEY and CDR2 SVGEGT come from the germline V gene. This CDR3 comprises 17 residues.

This chain links TRBV12-5 with TRBJ1-5; D perhaps matches TRBD1 (5 bases). The CDR3 has 16 amino acids. V was clipped by 5 bases and J by 6 bases, with 20 bases between them. Germline V gives CDR1 LGHNT, CDR2 FRNRAP. The CDR3 protein is CASGPTRGRGRQPQHF. The DNA for the CDR3 is TGTGCTAGTGGTCCCACCCGGGGGAGGGGTCGTCAGCCCCAGCATTTT.

This clone was recorded only once. The chain carries TRBV9 and TRBJ2-2; D is uncertain. CDR1 SGDLS and CDR2 YYNGEE come from the germline V gene. CDR3 size: 16 residues. With 4 bases removed from V and 3 bases from J, the gap between germline ends came to 16 bases. CDR3: CASSPRGAQDTGELFF. In DNA, the CDR3 is TGTGCCAGCAGCCCCCGAGGAGCACAAGACACCGGGGAGCTGTTTTTT.

The V and J genes are TRBV19 and TRBJ1-2; TRBD1 matches 8 bases. V gave up 5 bases and J gave up 5 bases; unmatched junction bases: 4. CDR1 is LNHDA, CDR2 SQIVND, per germline (reference sequence). The CDR3 has 13 amino acids. CDR3 in amino acids: CASSPRTGYGYTF. The CDR3 DNA sequence: TGTGCCAGTAGTCCCCGGACAGGGTATGGCTACACCTTC.

V and J are TRBV5-6 and TRBJ1-3, with a tentative D call TRBD1 (6 bases). Germline assignment: CDR1 SGHDT and CDR2 YYEEEE. Trimming took 4 bases from V and 0 from J, leaving 11 bases between them. This CDR3 has 15 residues. The chain's CDR3 is CASSTGTLSGNTIYF. DNA for the CDR3: TGTGCCAGCAGCACCGGGACACTCTCTGGAAACACCATATATTTT.